The 11 T cell receptor beta chains below all came from one sample that was sequenced in a study of siplizumab effects on memory and regulatory T cells. Data came from immunoSEQ multiplex PCR; TCRdb stores just in-frame clones and leaves some out. The repertoire holds about 80,000 clones, with approximately 95% as singletons. The sample was CD8+ T cells sorted from blood. These TCRs come from a human donor in good health.

V and J are TRBV27 and TRBJ2-6, with D possibly TRBD1 on 6 matching bases. Deletions cut 3 bases from V and 4 bases from J, with 7 bases between. Germline V CDR1 and CDR2: MNHEY, SMNVEV (reference sequence). The CDR3 is 14 amino acids. CDR3 in amino acids: CASSFGTGANVLTF. Written as DNA, the CDR3 is TGTGCCAGCAGTTTCGGGACAGGGGCCAACGTCCTGACTTTC. The full variable domain, with the rest looked up from reference TRBV27 and TRBJ2-6, is EAQVTQNPRYLITVTGKKLTVTCSQNMNHEYMSWYRQDPGLGLRQIYYSMNVEVTDKGDVPEGYKVSRKEKRNFPLILESPSPNQTSLYFCASSFGTGANVLTFGAGSRLTVL.

V and J are TRBV11-2 and TRBJ2-1; 7 bases map to TRBD1. The CDR3 consists of 15 residues. Germline V gene sequence: CDR1 SGHAT, CDR2 FQNNGV. Germline trimming cut 4 bases from V and 5 bases from J; bases unmatched to any gene: 8. This CDR3 is CASSWTGTANNEQFF. CDR3 nucleotides: TGTGCCAGCAGCTGGACCGGGACAGCTAACAATGAGCAGTTCTTC.

This chain uses TRBV7-6 with TRBJ1-1; TRBD1 agrees at 7 bases. CDR1 and CDR2 from the germline V gene are SGHVS and FNYEAQ. The CDR3 runs 13 residues. Germline trimming cut 6 bases from V and 5 bases from J; bases unmatched to any gene: 6. As DNA, the CDR3 is TGTGCCAGCAGTTCAGGACAGGCAACTGAAGCTTTCTTT. Residues: CASSSGQATEAFF.

The rearrangement links TRBV29-1 to TRBJ2-1, with D perhaps given as TRBD1 or TRBD2 (5 bases each). Trimming cost V 0 bases and J 0 bases, with 12 bases left between them. CDR1 and CDR2 from the germline V gene are SQVTM and ANQGSEA. This CDR3 has 16 residues. The CDR3 region is CSVEEGTGNSYNEQFF. DNA of the CDR3: TGCAGCGTTGAAGAGGGGACGGGCAACTCCTACAATGAGCAGTTCTTC.

The DNA of the CDR3 is TGTGCCAGTAGTCACAGACCCGGAGGGAACACTGAAGCTTTCTTT. It codes for CASSHRPGGNTEAFF. The V and J genes are TRBV19 and TRBJ1-1, with unresolved D. The CDR3 extends over 15 amino acids. Germline CDR1 reads LNHDA; CDR2 reads SQIVND (reference sequence). V lost 5 bases to trimming and J lost 1 base, with 14 bases between them.

This chain joins TRBV27 and TRBJ2-5; unclear D gene. There are 13 residues in the CDR3. Germline values: CDR1 MNHEY, CDR2 SMNVEV (reference sequence). With 0 bases removed from V and 8 bases from J, the gap between germline ends came to 10 bases. The CDR3 sequence: CASSLSTTSTQYF. In DNA, the CDR3 is TGTGCCAGCAGTTTATCGACCACCTCAACCCAGTACTTC.

The chain couples TRBV25-1 to TRBJ2-5; possible D gene TRBD2, 7 bases. CDR3 length equals 15 residues. Germline CDR1 and CDR2: MGHDK and SYGVNS. Trimming stripped 2 bases from V and 1 base from J, with 11 bases between. The CDR3 bases are TGTGCCAGCAGTGAAACAGGGAGGGTCCAAGAGACCCAGTACTTC. Translating it yields CASSETGRVQETQYF.

V usage is TRBV6-5 and J usage is TRBJ2-7; D perhaps matches TRBD1 (6 bases). Looked up from germline, CDR1 is MNHEY and CDR2 is SVGAGI. Trimming removed 7 bases from V and 0 bases from J, with 16 bases in between. CDR3 length equals 15 residues. CDR3 nucleotides: TGTGCCAGCATCCAGGACAGCATTAGCTCCTACGAGCAGTACTTC. Translation gives CASIQDSISSYEQYF.

This clone was seen once. CDR3 DNA sequence: TGTGCCAGCAGCTTTGGGGGACCCCATGGGGGTAAATACGAGCAGTACTTC. Its protein is CASSFGGPHGGKYEQYF. This rearrangement joins TRBV12-1 to TRBJ2-7. TRBV12-1 counts as a pseudogene. The CDR3 sequence is 17 residues long.

The J gene is TRBJ1-5, the V gene TRBV5-8; perhaps TRBD1 as D (6 bases). Germline V gene data show CDR1 as SGHTS and CDR2 as YDEGEE. CDR3 length equals 15 residues. V lost 0 bases and J 6 bases, leaving 13 bases between the germline ends. The CDR3 reads CASSLEGGFSQPQHF. The CDR3 DNA follows: TGTGCCAGCAGCTTGGAAGGGGGGTTTAGTCAGCCCCAGCATTTT.

J is TRBJ2-3 and V is TRBV19; tentatively, D is TRBD2 (6 bases). Germline values: CDR1 LNHDA, CDR2 SQIVND (reference sequence). The CDR3 sequence is 13 residues long. V lost 8 bases, J lost 0 bases, and 9 bases lay in between. The CDR3 loop is CASAGLSTDTQYF. In DNA form, the CDR3 reads TGTGCCAGTGCGGGGCTGAGCACAGATACGCAGTATTTT.